One sample yielded the 2 T cell receptor beta chains listed below, sequenced in a study of identical twins (dated by TCRdb to 2016 to 2018). Library preparation used 5' RACE. Reads for this sample came from an Illumina HiSeq 2000. The raw public reads went through TCRdb reprocessing: fastp at Q25, MiXCR clone calling, in-frame beta chains kept. Each entry merges the rows of one CDR3 protein and shows their most common DNA and genes. Here the sample has nearly 250,000 distinct CDR3 sequences; approximately 7% occur a single time. The ten largest account for roughly 3.6% of the sample. This sample also appeared in a second study, on yellow fever vaccine responses in identical twins.

Sequences were obtained from memory (CD45RO+) T cells sorted from blood. The cell subset or site tag for this specimen amounts to: CD45RO+ enriched T cells. The receptors were gathered from a woman between 18 and 30 years old in good health.

The chain uses TRBV19 and TRBJ2-1; D not resolved. CDR3 length equals 11 residues. Germline values: CDR1 LNHDA, CDR2 SQIVND (reference sequence). Trimming removed 3 bases at V and 10 bases at J, with 7 bases between. CDR3: CASSMTEEQFF. The CDR3 coding sequence is TGTGCCAGTAGTATGACGGAGGAGCAGTTCTTC.

At least ten counts were recorded for this clonotype. The rearrangement links TRBV20-1 to TRBJ2-1; the D gene is possibly TRBD2 (6 bases). Trimming removed 2 bases at V and 8 bases at J, with 7 bases between. This CDR3 comprises 11 residues. Germline CDR1 DFQATT, CDR2 SNEGSKA (reference sequence). The CDR3 DNA sequence: TGCAGTGCTAGACTAGCGTATGAGCAGTTCTTC. Its protein is CSARLAYEQFF.